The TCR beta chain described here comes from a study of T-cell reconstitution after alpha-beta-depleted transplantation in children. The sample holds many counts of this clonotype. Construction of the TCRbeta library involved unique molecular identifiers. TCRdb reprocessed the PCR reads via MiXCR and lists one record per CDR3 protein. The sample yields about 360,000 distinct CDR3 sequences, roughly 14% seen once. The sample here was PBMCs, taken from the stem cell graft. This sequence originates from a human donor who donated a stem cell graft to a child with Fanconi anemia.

The CDR3 protein is CASRPQDGLLYGYTF. In DNA form, the CDR3 reads TGCGCCAGCAGACCCCAGGACGGCTTACTCTATGGCTACACCTTC. The rearrangement links TRBV10-2 to TRBJ1-2; D is ambiguous. The CDR3 length is 15 residues. Per the germline V gene, CDR1 is WSHSY and CDR2 is SAAADI. The V and J ends lost 6 bases and 4 bases respectively, with 18 bases between them.